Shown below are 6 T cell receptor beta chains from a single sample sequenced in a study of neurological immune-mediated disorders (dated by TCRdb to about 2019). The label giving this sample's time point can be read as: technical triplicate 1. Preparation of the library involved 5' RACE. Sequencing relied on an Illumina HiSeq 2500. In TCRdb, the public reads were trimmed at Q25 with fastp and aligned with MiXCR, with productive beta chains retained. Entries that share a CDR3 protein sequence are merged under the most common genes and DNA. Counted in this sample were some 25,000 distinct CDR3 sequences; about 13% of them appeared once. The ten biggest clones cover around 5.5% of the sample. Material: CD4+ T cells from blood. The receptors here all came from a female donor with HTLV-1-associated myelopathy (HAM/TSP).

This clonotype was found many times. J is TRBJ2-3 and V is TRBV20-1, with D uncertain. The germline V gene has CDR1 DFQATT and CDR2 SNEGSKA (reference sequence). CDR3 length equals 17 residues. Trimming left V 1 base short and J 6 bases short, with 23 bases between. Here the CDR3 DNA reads TGCAGTGCTAGAGGCTTGACCGTCAAGGAATGGTTGGATACGCAGTATTTT. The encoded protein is CSARGLTVKEWLDTQYF.

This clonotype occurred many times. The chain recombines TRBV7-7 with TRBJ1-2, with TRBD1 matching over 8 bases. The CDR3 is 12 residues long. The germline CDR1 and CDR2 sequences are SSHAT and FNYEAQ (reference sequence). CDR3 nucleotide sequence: TGTGCTATTCAGGACAGGGCGGATGGCTACACCTTC. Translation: CAIQDRADGYTF.

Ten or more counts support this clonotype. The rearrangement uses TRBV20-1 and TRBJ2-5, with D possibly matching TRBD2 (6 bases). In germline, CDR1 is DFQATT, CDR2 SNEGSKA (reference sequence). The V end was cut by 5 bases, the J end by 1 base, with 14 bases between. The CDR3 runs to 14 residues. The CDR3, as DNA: TGCAGTGCTGCCCCCGGGAGCGGCCAAGAGACCCAGTACTTC. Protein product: CSAAPGSGQETQYF.

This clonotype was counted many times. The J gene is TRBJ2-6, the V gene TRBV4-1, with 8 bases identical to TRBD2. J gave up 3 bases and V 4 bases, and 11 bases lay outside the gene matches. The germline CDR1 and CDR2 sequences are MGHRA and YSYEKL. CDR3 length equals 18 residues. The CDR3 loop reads CASSLAGRGSGGANVLTF. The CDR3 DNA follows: TGCGCCAGCAGCCTCGCCGGGAGGGGGTCGGGTGGGGCCAACGTCCTGACTTTC.

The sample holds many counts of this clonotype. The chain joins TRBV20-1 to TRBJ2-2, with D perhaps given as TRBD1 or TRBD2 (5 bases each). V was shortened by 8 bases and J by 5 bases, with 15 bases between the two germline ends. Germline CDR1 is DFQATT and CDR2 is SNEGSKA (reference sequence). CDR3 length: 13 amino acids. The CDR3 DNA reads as TGCAGTACTGGGGACCCGGGGACCGGGGAGCTGTTTTTT. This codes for CSTGDPGTGELFF.

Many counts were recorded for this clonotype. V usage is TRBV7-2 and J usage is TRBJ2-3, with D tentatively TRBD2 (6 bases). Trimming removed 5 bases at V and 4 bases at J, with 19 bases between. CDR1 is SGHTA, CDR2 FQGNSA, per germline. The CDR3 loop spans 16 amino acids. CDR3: CASSDNFGSTPDTQYF. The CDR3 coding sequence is TGTGCCAGCAGCGACAACTTCGGGAGTACACCAGATACGCAGTATTTT.